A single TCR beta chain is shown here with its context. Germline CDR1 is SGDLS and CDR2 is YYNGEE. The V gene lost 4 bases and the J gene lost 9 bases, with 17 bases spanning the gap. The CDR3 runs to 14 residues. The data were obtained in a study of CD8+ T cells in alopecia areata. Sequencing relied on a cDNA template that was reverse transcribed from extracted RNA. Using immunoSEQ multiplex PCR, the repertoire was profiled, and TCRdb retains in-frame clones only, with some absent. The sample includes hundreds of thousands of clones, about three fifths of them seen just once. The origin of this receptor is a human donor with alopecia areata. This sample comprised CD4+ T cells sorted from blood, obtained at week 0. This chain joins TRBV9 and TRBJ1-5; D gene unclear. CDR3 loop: CASSPAGNGRPQHF. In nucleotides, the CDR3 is TGTGCCAGCAGCCCGGCTGGTAATGGACGGCCCCAGCATTTT.